The clone carrying this TCR beta chain was detected a few times. The target antigen is unknown. Germline CDR1 is SGHAT and CDR2 is FQNNGV. The CDR3 length is 15 residues. V was pared by 5 bases and J by 4 bases, with 18 bases between. These data originate in a study of immune evolution from preneoplasia to lung adenocarcinoma. Patients had resection in Japan or China between 2014 and 2017. Histologic diagnosis was independently verified by two lung pathologists. Data came from immunoSEQ multiplex PCR; TCRdb stores just in-frame clones and leaves some out. This sample yields about 2,000 clones, of which 82% are seen a single time; roughly 9.6% belongs to the top ten. Study-wide results and limits: Normal lung had the highest top T cell clone frequencies. Later-stage lesions appeared to have more T cells, more diversity, less clonality.

The sequence was collected from a person aged 70 to 79 with lung adenocarcinoma. Sequenced: FFPE adjacent normal lung tissue. This chain joins TRBV11-2 and TRBJ2-7, with a possible D match to TRBD2 (6 bases). Here the CDR3 DNA reads TGTGCCAGCAGCCCGACTAGTGGGGTCAGGTACGAGCAGTACTTC. Its protein product is CASSPTSGVRYEQYF.